This entry features one T cell receptor beta chain sequence. The CDR3 sequence is 14 residues long. Unmatched junction bases numbered 3, after V lost 5 bases and J lost 6 bases. CDR1 MDHEN and CDR2 SYDVKM come from the germline V gene. This entry comes from a study of T-cell memory formation after mild COVID-19. TCRdb ran MiXCR on the 5' RACE reads and lists one entry per CDR3 protein. The table records under 400,000 distinct CDR3 sequences, around 28% of them present only once. This chain uses TRBV28 with TRBJ2-2; 10 bases are a match to TRBD2. The sample was PBMCs or a T cell subset sorted from them (not recorded which). The origin of this receptor is an adult woman who had mild COVID-19 (a few samples of this study predate the infection). Cell type and time point are not known. This CDR3 reads CASSRLAGAGELFF. Here the CDR3 DNA reads TGTGCCAGCAGTCGCCTAGCGGGAGCCGGGGAGCTGTTTTTT.